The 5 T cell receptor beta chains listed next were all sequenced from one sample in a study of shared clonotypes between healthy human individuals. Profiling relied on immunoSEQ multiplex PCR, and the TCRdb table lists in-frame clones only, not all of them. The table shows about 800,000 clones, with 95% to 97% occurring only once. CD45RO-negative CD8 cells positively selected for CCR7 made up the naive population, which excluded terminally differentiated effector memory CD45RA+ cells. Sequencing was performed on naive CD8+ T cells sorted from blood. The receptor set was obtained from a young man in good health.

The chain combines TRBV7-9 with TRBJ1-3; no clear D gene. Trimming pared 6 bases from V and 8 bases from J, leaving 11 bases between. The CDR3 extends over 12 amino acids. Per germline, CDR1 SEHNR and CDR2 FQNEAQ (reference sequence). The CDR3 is CASRTDRDTIYF. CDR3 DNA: TGTGCCAGCAGGACGGACCGGGACACCATATATTTT.

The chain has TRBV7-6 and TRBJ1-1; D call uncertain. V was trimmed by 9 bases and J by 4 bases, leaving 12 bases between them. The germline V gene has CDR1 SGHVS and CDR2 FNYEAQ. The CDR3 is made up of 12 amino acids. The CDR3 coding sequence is TGTGCCAGTGGGAGGGTTGGCACTGAAGCTTTCTTT. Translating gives CASGRVGTEAFF. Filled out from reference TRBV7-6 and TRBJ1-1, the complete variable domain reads GAGVSQSPRYKVTKRGQDVALRCDPISGHVSLYWYRQALGQGPEFLTYFNYEAQQDKSGLPNDRFSAERPEGSISTLTIQRTEQRDSAMYRCASGRVGTEAFFGQGTRLTVV.

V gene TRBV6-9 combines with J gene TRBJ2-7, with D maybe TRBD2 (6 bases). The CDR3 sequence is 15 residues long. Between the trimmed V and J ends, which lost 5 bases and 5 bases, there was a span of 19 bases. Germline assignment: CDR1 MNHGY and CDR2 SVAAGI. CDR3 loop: CASSPTDAGFHEQYF. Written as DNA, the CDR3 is TGTGCCAGCAGTCCTACGGATGCGGGGTTCCACGAGCAGTACTTC.

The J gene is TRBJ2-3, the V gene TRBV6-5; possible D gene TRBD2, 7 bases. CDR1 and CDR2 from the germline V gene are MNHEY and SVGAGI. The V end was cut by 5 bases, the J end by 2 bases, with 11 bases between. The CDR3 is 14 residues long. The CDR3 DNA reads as TGTGCCAGCAGTGCGCGGGGGCCCACAGATACGCAGTATTTT. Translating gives CASSARGPTDTQYF.

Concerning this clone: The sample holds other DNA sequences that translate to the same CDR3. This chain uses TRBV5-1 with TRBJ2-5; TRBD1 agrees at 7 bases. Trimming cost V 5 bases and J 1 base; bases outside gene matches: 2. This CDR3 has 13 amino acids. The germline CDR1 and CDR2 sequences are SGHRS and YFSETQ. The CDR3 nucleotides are TGCGCCAGCAGAAGGACAGGCCAAGAGACCCAGTACTTC. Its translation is CASRRTGQETQYF. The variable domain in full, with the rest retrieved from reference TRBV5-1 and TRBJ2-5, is KAGVTQTPRYLIKTRGQQVTLSCSPISGHRSVSWYQQTPGQGLQFLFEYFSETQRNKGNFPGRFSGRQFSNSRSEMNVSTLELGDSALYLCASRRTGQETQYFGPGTRLLVL.